These 19 T cell receptor beta chains came from one sample sequenced in a study of T cells in Graves' hyperthyroidism and ophthalmopathy. What was amplified from RNA transcripts were TCR beta CDR3 regions. The primer set for the first-round RT-PCR of the TCR CDR3 was HTBI. TCRdb called the multiplex PCR reads again in MiXCR, with one record for every CDR3 protein. The table includes about 360,000 distinct CDR3 sequences, less than 15% detected once. Sequencing was carried out using blood. The receptors come from a woman under 30 with Graves' hyperthyroidism.

The sample holds many counts of this clonotype. The rearrangement joins TRBV12-3 or TRBV12-4 to TRBJ1-6; no reliable D call. The ends were cut back, 1 base at V and 9 bases at J, with 10 bases in the middle. The CDR3 spans 14 residues. The CDR3 DNA follows: TGTGCCAGCAGTTTAGGGATACCCTCTTCACCCCTCCACTTT. The encoded protein is CASSLGIPSSPLHF.

There are many counts of this clonotype. The V call is TRBV7-9, the J call TRBJ1-4; no reliable D call. Germline V CDR1 and CDR2: SEHNR, FQNEAQ (reference sequence). V was pared by 5 bases and J by 5 bases, with 9 bases between. The CDR3 spans 13 residues. The CDR3 sequence: CASSPGRNEKLFF. The CDR3 DNA reads as TGTGCCAGCAGCCCCGGACGCAATGAAAAACTGTTTTTT.

The genes are TRBV20-1 and TRBJ2-5, with D hard to call. Germline V CDR1 and CDR2: DFQATT, SNEGSKA (reference sequence). The CDR3 runs to 14 residues. V was cut by 0 bases and J by 2 bases, with 10 bases left in between. The CDR3 coding sequence is TGCAGTGCTAGAGATGAGGCGGAGCAAGAGACCCAGTACTTC. Protein sequence: CSARDEAEQETQYF.

The table lists this clonotype with many counts. The J gene is TRBJ2-7, the V gene TRBV12-3 or TRBV12-4; 16 nucleotides line up with TRBD2. V gave up 2 bases and J gave up 4 bases; unmatched junction bases: 8. CDR3 length: 18 residues. The CDR3: CASSLSGTSGRAAYEQYF. Written as DNA, the CDR3 is TGTGCCAGCAGTTTAAGTGGGACTAGCGGGAGGGCCGCGTACGAGCAGTACTTC.

At least ten counts were recorded for this clonotype. The J gene is TRBJ1-1, the V gene TRBV7-9; TRBD1 matches at 9 bases. From germline, CDR1 is SEHNR and CDR2 FQNEAQ (reference sequence). The CDR3 is 15 residues long. The J segment lost 3 bases and the V segment lost 1 base, leaving 3 bases of the junction unmatched. The CDR3 DNA sequence: TGTGCCAGCAGCTTAGGACAGGGGGTTTACACTGAAGCTTTCTTT. It is translated as CASSLGQGVYTEAFF.

This clonotype was recorded many times. The chain employs TRBV7-9 and TRBJ2-7; 7 nucleotides agree with TRBD1. After removal of 2 bases from V and 3 bases from J, the junction contained 10 bases not matched to a gene. The CDR3 extends over 16 amino acids. In germline, CDR1 is SEHNR, CDR2 FQNEAQ (reference sequence). CDR3: CASSLFTGEKFYEQYF. CDR3 in DNA: TGTGCCAGCAGCTTATTTACAGGGGAAAAATTCTACGAGCAGTACTTC.

This clonotype was seen ten or more times. This chain uses TRBV5-1 with TRBJ2-7, with TRBD1 matching over 9 bases. Trimming removed 0 bases from V and 3 bases from J; junction bases left unmatched: 7. Germline V gene lookup returns CDR1 SGHRS and CDR2 YFSETQ. This CDR3 spans 16 amino acids. CDR3 nucleotides: TGCGCCAGCAGCTTGGCCGCCGGGACAGGGAGCTACGAGCAGTACTTC. It is translated as CASSLAAGTGSYEQYF.

The sample holds a few counts of this clonotype. This rearrangement joins TRBV15 to TRBJ1-1; D ambiguous. CDR3 length: 13 residues. CDR1 LNHNV and CDR2 YYDKDF come from the germline V gene (reference sequence). V dropped 5 bases and J dropped 7 bases, with 14 bases sitting between them. The CDR3 bases are TGTGCCACCAGCGTCCGCCCCCTTATTGAAGCTTTCTTT. It is translated as CATSVRPLIEAFF.

The CDR3 DNA follows: TGTGCCAGCAGCCACTCCGGGCCCGGGGGGCACAATGAGCAGTTCTTC. Translated: CASSHSGPGGHNEQFF. The chain carries TRBV3-1 and TRBJ2-1; possible D gene TRBD2, 7 bases. Deletions cut 3 bases from V and 5 bases from J, with 17 bases between. The V gene's germline CDR1 is LGHDT and CDR2 YNNKEL (reference sequence). CDR3 length: 16 amino acids.

This clonotype was picked up a small number of times. V is TRBV7-3 and J is TRBJ1-1; D gene uncertain. CDR3 length equals 13 residues. The ends were cut back, 4 bases at V and 10 bases at J, with 16 bases in the middle. Germline CDR1 is SGHTA and CDR2 is FQGTGA. The CDR3 DNA sequence: TGTGCCAGCAGCTCCAGGACCGGGTCAGGAGCTTTCTTT. This gives the protein CASSSRTGSGAFF.

This clonotype was found many times. This sequence joins TRBV12-3 or TRBV12-4 and TRBJ2-4; D unclear. V was pared by 6 bases and J by 7 bases, with 13 bases between. The CDR3 loop spans 13 amino acids. The CDR3: CASSQLRNNIQYF. The CDR3 DNA sequence: TGTGCCAGCAGCCAATTAAGGAATAACATTCAGTACTTC.

This clonotype was seen at least ten times. The chain joins TRBV30 to TRBJ1-1; D is unclear. The CDR3 consists of 11 residues. Deletions cut 3 bases from V and 1 base from J, with 3 bases between. Per the germline V gene, CDR1 is GTSNPN and CDR2 is SVGIG (reference sequence). The CDR3 region is CAWRRNTEAFF. The CDR3 bases are TGTGCCTGGAGGAGGAACACTGAAGCTTTCTTT.

This clonotype has at least ten counts. The chain couples TRBV20-1 to TRBJ2-5; D call uncertain. V lost 3 bases and J 1 base, leaving 6 bases between the germline ends. Germline assignment: CDR1 DFQATT and CDR2 SNEGSKA (reference sequence). CDR3 length: 12 residues. CDR3 DNA sequence: TGCAGTGCTAGGTCTGTCCAAGAGACCCAGTACTTC. This encodes CSARSVQETQYF.

This chain joins TRBV7-9 and TRBJ2-6, with 9 positions matching TRBD1. Germline-derived CDR1 and CDR2 are SEHNR and FQNEAQ (reference sequence). This CDR3 has 19 residues. The ends lost 5 bases at V and 0 bases at J; junction bases unmatched: 11. CDR3 DNA sequence: TGTGCCAGCAGCCAAAACCGGGACAGGGAAAACTCTGGGGCCAACGTCCTGACTTTC. It yields the protein CASSQNRDRENSGANVLTF.

This clonotype appeared many times. The chain carries TRBV5-6 and TRBJ1-6; 8 nucleotides line up with TRBD1. This CDR3 is built from 15 residues. V was clipped by 6 bases and J by 7 bases; unmatched bases: 9. The germline gives CDR1 SGHDT, CDR2 YYEEEE. CDR3 in amino acids: CASTSADRDNSPLHF. The DNA of the CDR3 is TGTGCCAGCACCTCCGCGGACAGGGACAATTCACCCCTCCACTTT.

This clonotype has a handful of counts. This clone may be a read error of a much larger clone one base away. J is TRBJ1-2 and V is TRBV2; D remains ambiguous. The CDR3 totals 15 residues. Deletions cut 6 bases from V and 0 bases from J, with 14 bases between. Germline values: CDR1 SNHLY, CDR2 FYNNEI. CDR3 in amino acids: CASSGTGNSNYGYTF. CDR3 sequence (DNA): TGTGCCAGCAGCGGAACGGGCAATTCTAACTATGGCTACACCTTC.

The rearrangement uses TRBV6-1 and TRBJ2-7; TRBD1 agrees at 8 bases. This CDR3 has 13 amino acids. V lost 6 bases, J lost 6 bases, and 7 bases stayed unmatched. Germline loops: CDR1 MNHNS, CDR2 SASEGT. The CDR3 nucleotides are TGTGCCAGCAGAGCTACAGGGGGGACCGAGCAGTACTTC. Residues: CASRATGGTEQYF.

This clonotype appeared many times. The V gene is TRBV24-1, the J gene TRBJ2-5; no reliable D call. The germline CDR1 and CDR2 sequences are KGHDR and SFDVKD. CDR3 size: 13 residues. The V and J ends lost 2 bases and 0 bases respectively, with 3 bases between them. Written as DNA, the CDR3 is TGTGCCACCAGTGATTCGAACCAAGAGACCCAGTACTTC. It yields the protein CATSDSNQETQYF.

This chain joins TRBV20-1 and TRBJ1-5, with D uncertain. The CDR3 is made up of 13 amino acids. Trimming left V 5 bases short and J 0 bases short, with 8 bases between. Germline CDR1 reads DFQATT; CDR2 reads SNEGSKA (reference sequence). CDR3 residues: CSAATDSNQPQHF. The CDR3 DNA reads as TGCAGTGCTGCCACAGATAGCAATCAGCCCCAGCATTTT.